This T cell receptor beta chain derives from a study of T cell changes during pregnancy in multiple sclerosis. Germline CDR1 SGHDT, CDR2 YYEEEE. This CDR3 has 12 residues. Trimming cost V 4 bases and J 6 bases, with 11 bases left between them. Produced via immunoSEQ multiplex PCR; TCRdb's table is partial and in-frame only. The sample lists tens of thousands of clones, over 85% occurring once. The chain joins TRBV5-6 to TRBJ2-7; the D gene is possibly TRBD2 (5 bases). The sample in question was CD4+ T cells from peripheral blood mononuclear cells, obtained after pregnancy. This sequence originates from a female donor with multiple sclerosis, enrolled in a pregnancy study. CDR3 protein: CASSQLVGEQYF. CDR3 sequence (DNA): TGTGCCAGCAGCCAACTAGTGGGCGAGCAGTACTTC.